A single T cell receptor (beta chain) is shown here with its context. The clone's antigen remains unknown. Base qualities were left out, and no much larger clone turns up one base away. Whole blood was collected in K2EDTA tubes by collaborating institutions according to the institutions' own protocols. Collaborator samples were shipped for TCRbeta analysis as frozen whole blood, isolated PBMCs, or DNA extracted from either sample type. CDR1 and CDR2 (SNHLY, FYNNEI) derive from the germline V gene. At the junction V is shortened by 4 bases and J by 3 bases, with 13 bases in between. The CDR3 holds 14 amino acids from the cysteine to the phenylalanine. Only the CDR3 part of the read is kept: 42 bases, read in frame from the first base. The data derive from a study of blood T cell repertoires in COVID-19 (dated by TCRdb to 2018 to 2021). Concerning the study at large: Samples from collaborators originated in the United States, Italy and Spain and spanned both the acute and convalescent phases of COVID-19. The material from the prospective study consisted of cDNA or gDNA derived from T cells, B-cell-depleted T cells, or PBMCs. Deeply sampled blood TCRbeta repertoires from subjects exposed to, actively infected with, or recovered from COVID-19 were included in the dataset. Samples were obtained from the ongoing ImmuneRACE study (first 160 participants) and from over a thousand subjects provided by 6 global collaborators. HLA class I and class II types, where available, came from metadata supplied by the sample provider rather than from assay-based typing. Sample metadata almost always included a de-identified subject ID, COVID-19 status, age in years and sex. The repertoires were released in a freely available public database meant as a resource for research on the immune response to SARS-CoV-2. Overall study results and their limits: The amount of clinical and demographic metadata varied by source and participant and was provided uncurated.

The immunoSEQ Assay, a bias-controlled multiplex PCR, was used to amplify TCRbeta CDR3 regions from genomic DNA. Processing in the source paper ran as follows. Nucleated cell counts per sample were estimated from amplification of reference gene primers within the assay. To quantify the absolute abundance of each unique TCRbeta CDR3 rearrangement, sequence reads were collapsed and filtered. For each sample, productive Simpson clonality was calculated by taking the square root of Simpson's diversity index across productive rearrangements. This immuneACCESS table, as held by TCRdb, lists in-frame sequences with V and J called but not all clones. Of the missing ones, under half trace to an unresolved V gene in checked studies; the others have no known cause. V and J calls and clone size are copied from that table; D and trimming were computed from the DNA. Here the sample has just over 70,000 clones; over 65% occur a single time. The top ten clonotypes cover 35% of the sample.

The chain was built from TRBV2 and TRBJ2-7, with TRBD2 as a weak D call on 6 bases. The source material was peripheral blood. The receptor's source is a woman between 70 and 85 years old with acute or convalescent COVID-19. The CDR3 reads CASSALRGYYEQYF. DNA sequence: TGTGCCAGCAGTGCCCTGCGGGGATACTACGAGCAGTACTTC.